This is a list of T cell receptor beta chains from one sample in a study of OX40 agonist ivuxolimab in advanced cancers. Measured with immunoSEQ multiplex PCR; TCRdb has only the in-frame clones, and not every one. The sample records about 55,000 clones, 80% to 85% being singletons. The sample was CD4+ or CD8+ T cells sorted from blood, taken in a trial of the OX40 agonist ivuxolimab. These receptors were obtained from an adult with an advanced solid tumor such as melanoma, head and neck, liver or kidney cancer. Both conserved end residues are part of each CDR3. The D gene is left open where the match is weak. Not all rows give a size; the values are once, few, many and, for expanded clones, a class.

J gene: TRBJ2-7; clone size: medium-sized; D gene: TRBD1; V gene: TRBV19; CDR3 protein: CASSPSFLTGDPYEQYF; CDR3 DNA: TGTGCCAGTAGTCCCAGTTTCCTGACAGGGGACCCCTACGAGCAGTACTTC
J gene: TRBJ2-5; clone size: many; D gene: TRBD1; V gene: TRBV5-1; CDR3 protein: CASSYHNRDRGHLGETQYF; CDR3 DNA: TGCGCCAGCAGCTACCATAACCGGGACAGGGGGCACTTGGGTGAGACCCAGTACTTC
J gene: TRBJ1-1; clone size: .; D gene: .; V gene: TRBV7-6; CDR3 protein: CASSALQGANTEAFF; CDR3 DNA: TGTGCCAGCAGCGCCCTCCAGGGAGCGAACACTGAAGCTTTCTTT
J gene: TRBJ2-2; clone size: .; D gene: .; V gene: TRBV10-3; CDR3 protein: CAIPRTEGKTGELFF; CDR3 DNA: TGTGCCATCCCCCGGACGGAGGGCAAAACCGGGGAGCTGTTTTTT
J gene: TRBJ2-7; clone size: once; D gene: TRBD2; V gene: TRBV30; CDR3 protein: CAWSLGLETYEQQYF; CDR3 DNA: TGTGCCTGGAGTTTAGGACTAGAGACTTACGAGCAGCAGTACTTC
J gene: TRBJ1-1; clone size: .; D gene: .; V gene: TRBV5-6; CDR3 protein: CASSLMGGADSTEAFF; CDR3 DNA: TGTGCCAGCAGCTTGATGGGGGGCGCGGATTCCACTGAAGCTTTCTTT
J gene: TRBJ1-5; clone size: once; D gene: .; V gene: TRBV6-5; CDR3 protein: CASSKKGLSNQPQHF; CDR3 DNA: TGTGCCAGCAGCAAAAAGGGTTTATCCAATCAGCCCCAGCATTTT
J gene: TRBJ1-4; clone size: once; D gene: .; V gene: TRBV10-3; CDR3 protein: CAISDEGSGEKLFF; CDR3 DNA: TGTGCCATCAGTGATGAGGGGAGCGGGGAAAAACTGTTTTTT
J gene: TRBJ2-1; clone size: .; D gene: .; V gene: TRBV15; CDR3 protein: CATSTKFEQFF; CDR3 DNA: TGTGCCACCAGCACGAAGTTCGAGCAGTTCTTC
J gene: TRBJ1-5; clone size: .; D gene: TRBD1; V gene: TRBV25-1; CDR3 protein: CASSNRGSQPQHF; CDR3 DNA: TGTGCCAGCAGTAACAGGGGATCTCAGCCCCAGCATTTT
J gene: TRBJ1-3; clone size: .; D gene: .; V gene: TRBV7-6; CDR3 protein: CASSLAWGGASGNTIYF; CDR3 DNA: TGTGCCAGCAGCCTAGCGTGGGGAGGGGCCTCTGGAAACACCATATATTTT
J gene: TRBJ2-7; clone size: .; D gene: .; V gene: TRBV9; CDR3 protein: CASSERSSSYEQYF; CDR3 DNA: TGTGCCAGCAGCGAGCGATCTAGCTCCTACGAGCAGTACTTC
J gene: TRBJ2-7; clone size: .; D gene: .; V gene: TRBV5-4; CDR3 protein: CASSPGGWESSYEQYF; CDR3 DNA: TGTGCCAGCAGCCCTGGAGGGTGGGAGAGCTCCTACGAGCAGTACTTC
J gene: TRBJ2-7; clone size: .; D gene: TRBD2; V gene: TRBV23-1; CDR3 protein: CASSQDPILAGDPYEQYF; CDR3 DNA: TGCGCCAGCAGTCAGGACCCTATTTTGGCGGGGGACCCCTACGAGCAGTACTTC
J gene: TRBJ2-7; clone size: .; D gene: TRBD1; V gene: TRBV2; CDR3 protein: CASRDRVVSYEQYF; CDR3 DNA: TGTGCCAGCAGAGACAGGGTAGTTTCCTACGAGCAGTACTTC
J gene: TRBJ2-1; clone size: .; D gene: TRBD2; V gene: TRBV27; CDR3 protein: CASSQLAGEGSEQFF; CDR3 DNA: TGTGCCAGCAGTCAACTAGCGGGAGAGGGCAGTGAGCAGTTCTTC
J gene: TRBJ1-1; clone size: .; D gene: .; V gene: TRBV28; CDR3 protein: CASSVRVMNTEAFF; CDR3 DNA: TGTGCCAGCAGCGTCCGGGTTATGAACACTGAAGCTTTCTTT
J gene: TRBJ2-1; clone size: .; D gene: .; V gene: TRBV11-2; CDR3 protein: CASSLVASLHEQFF; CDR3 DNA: TGTGCCAGCAGCTTAGTGGCTAGTCTCCATGAGCAGTTCTTC
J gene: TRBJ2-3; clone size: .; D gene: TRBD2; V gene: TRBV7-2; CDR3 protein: CASSLDIAGGHTDTQYF; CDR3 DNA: TGTGCCAGCAGCTTAGATATAGCGGGAGGTCATACAGATACGCAGTATTTT
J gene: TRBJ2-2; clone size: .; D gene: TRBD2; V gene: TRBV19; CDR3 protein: CASSIFSGRNTGELFF; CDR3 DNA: TGTGCCAGTAGTATTTTTAGCGGGAGGAACACCGGGGAGCTGTTTTTT
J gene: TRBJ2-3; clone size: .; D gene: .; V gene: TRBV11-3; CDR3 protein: CASSLGGRATDTQYF; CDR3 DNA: TGTGCCAGCAGCTTAGGTGGCAGAGCGACAGATACGCAGTATTTT
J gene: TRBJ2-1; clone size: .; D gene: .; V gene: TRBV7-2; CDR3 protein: CASSPPGRSYNEQFF; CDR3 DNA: TGTGCCAGCAGCCCTCCCGGACGGTCTTACAATGAGCAGTTCTTC
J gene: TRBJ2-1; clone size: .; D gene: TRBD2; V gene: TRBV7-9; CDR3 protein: CASSLVGLALYNEQFF; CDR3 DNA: TGTGCCAGCAGCTTAGTGGGACTAGCGTTGTACAATGAGCAGTTCTTC
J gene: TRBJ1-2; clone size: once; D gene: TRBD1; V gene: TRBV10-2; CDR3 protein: CASSTGTGGYYGYTF; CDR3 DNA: TGCGCCAGCAGTACCGGGACAGGGGGCTACTATGGCTACACCTTC
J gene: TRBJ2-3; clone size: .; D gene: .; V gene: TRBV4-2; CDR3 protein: CASSQVLRTSTDTQYF; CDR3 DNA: TGTGCCAGCAGCCAAGTGCTCCGGACTAGCACAGATACGCAGTATTTT
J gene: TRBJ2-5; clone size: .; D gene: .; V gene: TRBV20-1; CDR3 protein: CSASLGETQYF; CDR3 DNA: TGCAGTGCTAGTTTAGGGGAGACCCAGTACTTC
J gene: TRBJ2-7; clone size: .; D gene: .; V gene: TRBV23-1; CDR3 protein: CASSESRRYEQYF; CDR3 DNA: TGCGCCAGCAGTGAGTCTAGGCGCTACGAGCAGTACTTC
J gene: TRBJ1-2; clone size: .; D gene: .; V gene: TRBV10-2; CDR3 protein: CASSFEGSLNYGYTF; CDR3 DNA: TGCGCCAGCAGTTTTGAGGGTTCACTTAACTATGGCTACACCTTC
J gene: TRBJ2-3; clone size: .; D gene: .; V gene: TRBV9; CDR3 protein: CASSVAPSVTDTQYF; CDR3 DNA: TGTGCCAGCAGCGTAGCCCCCTCAGTTACAGATACGCAGTATTTT
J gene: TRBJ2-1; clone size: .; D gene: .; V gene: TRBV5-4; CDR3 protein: CASSLVGAEHEQFF; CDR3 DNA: TGTGCCAGCAGCTTAGTTGGTGCGGAGCATGAGCAGTTCTTC
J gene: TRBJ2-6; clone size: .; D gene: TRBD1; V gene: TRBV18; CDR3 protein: CASSPRTGEIERTARPRANVLTF; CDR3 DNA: TGTGCCAGCTCTCCCCGGACAGGGGAAATAGAACGGACCGCGCGGCCCAGGGCCAACGTCCTGACTTTC
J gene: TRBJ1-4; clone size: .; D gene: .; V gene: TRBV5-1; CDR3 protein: CASSLRRRLDLNEKLFF; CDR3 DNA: TGCGCCAGCAGCTTGAGGCGGCGACTAGACCTTAATGAAAAACTGTTTTTT
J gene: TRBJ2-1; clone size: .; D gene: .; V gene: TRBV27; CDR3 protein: CASSGREPRRNEQFF; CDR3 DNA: TGTGCCAGCAGTGGACGGGAGCCGAGACGTAATGAGCAGTTCTTC
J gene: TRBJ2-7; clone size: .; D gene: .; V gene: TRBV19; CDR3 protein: CASSIGARGDEQYF; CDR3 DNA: TGTGCCAGTAGTATCGGCGCCAGGGGGGACGAGCAGTACTTC
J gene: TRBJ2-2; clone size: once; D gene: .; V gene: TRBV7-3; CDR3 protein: CASSSRGANTGELFF; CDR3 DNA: TGTGCCAGCAGCTCAAGGGGAGCGAACACCGGGGAGCTGTTTTTT
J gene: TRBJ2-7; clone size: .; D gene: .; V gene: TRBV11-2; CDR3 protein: CASSLGGLPYEQYF; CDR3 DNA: TGTGCCAGCAGCTTAGGTGGGCTACCCTACGAGCAGTACTTC
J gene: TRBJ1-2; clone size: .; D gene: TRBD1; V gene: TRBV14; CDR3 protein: CASSHILPGTDYGYTF; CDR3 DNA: TGTGCCAGCAGCCATATACTCCCCGGGACAGACTATGGCTACACCTTC
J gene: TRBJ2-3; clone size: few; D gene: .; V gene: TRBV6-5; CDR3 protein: CASTSGPPLDTQYF; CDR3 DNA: TGTGCCAGCACCTCGGGTCCCCCACTCGATACGCAGTATTTT
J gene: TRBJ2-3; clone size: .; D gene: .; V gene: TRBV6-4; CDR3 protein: CASSVWGRRVGASTDTQYF; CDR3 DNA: TGTGCCAGCAGTGTTTGGGGTAGGAGAGTGGGAGCTAGCACAGATACGCAGTATTTT
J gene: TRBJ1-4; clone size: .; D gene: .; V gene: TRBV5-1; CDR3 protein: CASSLTGAIREKLFF; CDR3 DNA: TGCGCCAGCAGCTTGACGGGCGCGATAAGGGAAAAACTGTTTTTT
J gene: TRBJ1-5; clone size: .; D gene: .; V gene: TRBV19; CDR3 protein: CASRLTVQVHNQPQHF; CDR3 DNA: TGTGCCAGTAGGCTTACGGTCCAGGTTCACAATCAGCCCCAGCATTTT
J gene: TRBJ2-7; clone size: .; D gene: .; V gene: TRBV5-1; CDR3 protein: CASSLDRRPYEQYF; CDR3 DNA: TGCGCCAGCAGCTTGGACCGTCGTCCCTACGAGCAGTACTTC
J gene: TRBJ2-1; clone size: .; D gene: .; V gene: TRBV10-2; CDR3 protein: CASSAVSSYNEQFF; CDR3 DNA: TGCGCCAGCAGTGCCGTGAGCTCCTACAATGAGCAGTTCTTC
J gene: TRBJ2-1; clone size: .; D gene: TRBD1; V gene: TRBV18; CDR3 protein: CASSSQGQANEQFF; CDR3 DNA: TGTGCCAGCTCATCGCAGGGACAGGCCAATGAGCAGTTCTTC
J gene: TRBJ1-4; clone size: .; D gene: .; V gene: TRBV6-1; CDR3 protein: CASSERQFNEKLFF; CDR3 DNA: TGTGCCAGCAGTGAACGGCAGTTTAATGAAAAACTGTTTTTT
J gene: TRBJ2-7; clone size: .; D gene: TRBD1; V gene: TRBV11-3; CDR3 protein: CASSPPGGGSYEQYF; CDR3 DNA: TGTGCCAGCAGCCCCCCAGGGGGTGGGTCCTACGAGCAGTACTTC
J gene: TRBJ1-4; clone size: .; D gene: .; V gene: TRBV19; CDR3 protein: CASSIMGLEKLFF; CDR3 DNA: TGTGCCAGTAGTATCATGGGGCTAGAAAAACTATTTTTT
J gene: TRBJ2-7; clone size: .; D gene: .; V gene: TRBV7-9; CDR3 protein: CASSFNYEQYF; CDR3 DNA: TGTGCCAGCAGCTTCAACTACGAGCAGTACTTC
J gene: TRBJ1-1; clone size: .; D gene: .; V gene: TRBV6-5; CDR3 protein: CASGGVGQVAFF; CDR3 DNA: TGTGCCAGCGGAGGGGTGGGGCAGGTCGCTTTCTTT
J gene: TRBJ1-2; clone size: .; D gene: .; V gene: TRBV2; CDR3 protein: CASSDGANNYGYTF; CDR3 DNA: TGTGCCAGCAGTGATGGTGCAAATAACTATGGCTACACCTTC
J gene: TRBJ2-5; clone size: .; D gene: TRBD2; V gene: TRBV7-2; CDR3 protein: CASELAGLQETQYF; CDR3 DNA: TGTGCCAGTGAGCTAGCGGGACTCCAAGAGACCCAGTACTTC
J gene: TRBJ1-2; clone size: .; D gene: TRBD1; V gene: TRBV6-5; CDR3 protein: CASSPTGGSNYGYTF; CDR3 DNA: TGTGCCAGCAGCCCAACAGGGGGCTCTAACTATGGCTACACCTTC
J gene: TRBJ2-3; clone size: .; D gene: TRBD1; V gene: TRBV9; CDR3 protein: CASSVQGVTDTQYF; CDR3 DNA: TGTGCCAGCAGCGTTCAGGGGGTAACAGATACGCAGTATTTT
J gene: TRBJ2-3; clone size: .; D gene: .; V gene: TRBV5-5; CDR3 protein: CASSLYRQGGGDTQYF; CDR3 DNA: TGTGCCAGCAGCTTGTACCGGCAGGGAGGTGGGGATACGCAGTATTTT